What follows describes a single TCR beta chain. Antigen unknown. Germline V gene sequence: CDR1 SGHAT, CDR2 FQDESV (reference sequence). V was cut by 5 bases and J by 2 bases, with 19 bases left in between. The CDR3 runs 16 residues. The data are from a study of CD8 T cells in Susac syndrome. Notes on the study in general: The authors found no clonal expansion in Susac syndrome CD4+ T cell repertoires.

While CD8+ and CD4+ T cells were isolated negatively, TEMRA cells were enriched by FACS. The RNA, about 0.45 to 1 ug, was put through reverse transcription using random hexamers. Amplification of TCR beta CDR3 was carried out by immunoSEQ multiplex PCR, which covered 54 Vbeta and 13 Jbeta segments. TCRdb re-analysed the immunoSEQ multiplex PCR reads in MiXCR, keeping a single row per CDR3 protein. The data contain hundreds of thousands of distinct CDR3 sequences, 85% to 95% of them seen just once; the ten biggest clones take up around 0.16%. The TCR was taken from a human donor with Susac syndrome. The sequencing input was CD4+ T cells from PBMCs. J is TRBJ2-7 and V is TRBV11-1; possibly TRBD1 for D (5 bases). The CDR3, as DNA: TGTGCCAGCAGCCCGGAAAGGGGTCAGAACACCTACGAGCAGTACTTC. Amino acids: CASSPERGQNTYEQYF. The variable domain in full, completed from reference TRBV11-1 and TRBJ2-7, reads EAEVAQSPRYKITEKSQAVAFWCDPISGHATLYWYRQILGQGPELLVQFQDESVVDDSQLPKDRFSAERLKGVDSTLKIQPAELGDSAMYLCASSPERGQNTYEQYFGPGTRLTVT.